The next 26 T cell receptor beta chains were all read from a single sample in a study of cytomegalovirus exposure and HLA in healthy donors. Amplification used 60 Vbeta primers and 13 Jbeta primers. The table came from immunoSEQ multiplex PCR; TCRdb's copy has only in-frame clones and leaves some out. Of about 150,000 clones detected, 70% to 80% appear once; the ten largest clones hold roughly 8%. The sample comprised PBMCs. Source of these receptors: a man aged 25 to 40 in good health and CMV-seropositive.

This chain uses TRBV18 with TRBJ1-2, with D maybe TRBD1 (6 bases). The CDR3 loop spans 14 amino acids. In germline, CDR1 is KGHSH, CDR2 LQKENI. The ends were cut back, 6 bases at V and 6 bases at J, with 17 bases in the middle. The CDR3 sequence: CASSPNRDFNGYTF. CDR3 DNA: TGTGCCAGCTCGCCGAACAGGGATTTCAATGGCTACACCTTC.

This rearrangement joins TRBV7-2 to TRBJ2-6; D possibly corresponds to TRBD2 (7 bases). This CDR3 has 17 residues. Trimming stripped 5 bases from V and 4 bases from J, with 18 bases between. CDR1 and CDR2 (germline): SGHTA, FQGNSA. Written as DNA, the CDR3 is TGTGCCAGCAGCAGACAGGTGGGGGGGAGGGGGGCCAACGTCCTGACTTTC. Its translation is CASSRQVGGRGANVLTF. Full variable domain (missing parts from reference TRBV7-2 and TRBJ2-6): GAGVSQSPSNKVTEKGKDVELRCDPISGHTALYWYRQSLGQGLEFLIYFQGNSAPDKSGLPSDRFSAERTGGSVSTLTIQRTQQEDSAVYLCASSRQVGGRGANVLTFGAGSRLTVL.

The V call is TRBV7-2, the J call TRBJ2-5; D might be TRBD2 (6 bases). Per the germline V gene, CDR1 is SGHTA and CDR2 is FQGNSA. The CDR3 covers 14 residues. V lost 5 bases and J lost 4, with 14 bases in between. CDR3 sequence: CASSPRRGAETQYF. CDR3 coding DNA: TGTGCCAGCAGCCCACGGCGGGGCGCAGAGACCCAGTACTTC. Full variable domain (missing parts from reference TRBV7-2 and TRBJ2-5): GAGVSQSPSNKVTEKGKDVELRCDPISGHTALYWYRQSLGQGLEFLIYFQGNSAPDKSGLPSDRFSAERTGGSVSTLTIQRTQQEDSAVYLCASSPRRGAETQYFGPGTRLLVL.

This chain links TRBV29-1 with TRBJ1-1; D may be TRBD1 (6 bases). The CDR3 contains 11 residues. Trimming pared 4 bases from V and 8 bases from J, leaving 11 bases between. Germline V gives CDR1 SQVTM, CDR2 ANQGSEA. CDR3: CSVGPGQEAFF. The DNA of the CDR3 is TGCAGCGTTGGTCCGGGACAAGAAGCTTTCTTT.

CDR3 sequence: CASSDRQGAGYGYTF. The CDR3, as DNA: TGTGCCAGCAGTGACCGACAGGGAGCGGGCTATGGCTACACCTTC. This chain links TRBV6-1 with TRBJ1-2; 7 nucleotides line up with TRBD1. J lost 4 bases, V lost 3 bases, and 8 bases had no gene match. Germline V gene data show CDR1 as MNHNS and CDR2 as SASEGT. This CDR3 contains 15 residues.

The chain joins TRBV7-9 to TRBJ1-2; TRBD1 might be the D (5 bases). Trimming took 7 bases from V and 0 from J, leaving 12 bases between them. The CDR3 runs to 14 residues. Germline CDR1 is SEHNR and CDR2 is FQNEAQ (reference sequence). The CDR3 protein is CASTTGGPNYGYTF. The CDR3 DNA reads TGTGCCAGCACCACCGGGGGACCTAACTATGGCTACACCTTC.

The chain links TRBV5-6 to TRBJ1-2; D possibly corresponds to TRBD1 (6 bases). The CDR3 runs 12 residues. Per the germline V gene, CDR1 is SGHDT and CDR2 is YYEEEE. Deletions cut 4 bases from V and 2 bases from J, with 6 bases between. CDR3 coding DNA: TGTGCCAGCAGCGGACAGAACTATGGCTACACCTTC. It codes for CASSGQNYGYTF. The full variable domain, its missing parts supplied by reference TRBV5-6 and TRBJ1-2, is DAGVTQSPTHLIKTRGQQVTLRCSPKSGHDTVSWYQQALGQGPQFIFQYYEEEERQRGNFPDRFSGHQFPNYSSELNVNALLLGDSALYLCASSGQNYGYTFGSGTRLTVV.

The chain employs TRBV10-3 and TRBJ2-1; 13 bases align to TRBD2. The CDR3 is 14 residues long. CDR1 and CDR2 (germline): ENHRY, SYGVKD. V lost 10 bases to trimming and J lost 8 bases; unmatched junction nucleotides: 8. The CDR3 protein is CATIGTSGTDEQFF. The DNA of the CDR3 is TGTGCCACTATAGGGACTAGCGGGACGGATGAGCAGTTCTTC.

CDR3 residues: CASSPWDSQPQHF. DNA for the CDR3: TGTGCCAGCAGCCCATGGGACAGCCAGCCCCAGCATTTT. V is TRBV7-2 and J is TRBJ1-5; 7 nucleotides line up with TRBD1. The CDR3 sequence is 13 residues long. The V gene's germline CDR1 is SGHTA and CDR2 FQGNSA. The junction had 5 bases not matched to a gene; V was cut back by 5 bases and J by 7 bases.

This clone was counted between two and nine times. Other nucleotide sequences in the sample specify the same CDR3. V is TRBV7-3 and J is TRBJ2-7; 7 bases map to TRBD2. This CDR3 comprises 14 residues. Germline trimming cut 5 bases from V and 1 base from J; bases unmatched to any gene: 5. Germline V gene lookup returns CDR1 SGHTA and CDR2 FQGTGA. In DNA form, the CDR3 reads TGTGCCAGCAGCCAACGGGGAGGGTCCTACGAGCAGTACTTC. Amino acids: CASSQRGGSYEQYF. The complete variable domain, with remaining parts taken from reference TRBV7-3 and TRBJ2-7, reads GAGVSQTPSNKVTEKGKYVELRCDPISGHTALYWYRQSLGQGPEFLIYFQGTGAADDSGLPNDRFFAVRPEGSVSTLKIQRTERGDSAVYLCASSQRGGSYEQYFGPGTRLTVT.

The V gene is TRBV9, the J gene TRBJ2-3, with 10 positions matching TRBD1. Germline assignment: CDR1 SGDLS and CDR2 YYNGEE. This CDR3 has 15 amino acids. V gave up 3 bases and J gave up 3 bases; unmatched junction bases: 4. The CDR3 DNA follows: TGTGCCAGCAGCGAGACAGGGGGCGGAACAGATACGCAGTATTTT. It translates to CASSETGGGTDTQYF.

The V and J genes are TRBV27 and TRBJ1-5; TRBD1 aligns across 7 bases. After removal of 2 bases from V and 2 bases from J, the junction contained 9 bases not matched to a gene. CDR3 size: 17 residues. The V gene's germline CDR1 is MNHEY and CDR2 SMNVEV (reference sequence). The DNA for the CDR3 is TGTGCCAGCAGTTTAAGGGGGCGACAGGGAGGCAATCAGCCCCAGCATTTT. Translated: CASSLRGRQGGNQPQHF.

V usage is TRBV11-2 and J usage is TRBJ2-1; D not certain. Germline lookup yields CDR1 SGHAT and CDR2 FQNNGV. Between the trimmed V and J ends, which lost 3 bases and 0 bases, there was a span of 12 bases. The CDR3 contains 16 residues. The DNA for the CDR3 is TGTGCCAGCAGCTTTTCTACGTTGGTCTCCTACAATGAGCAGTTCTTC. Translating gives CASSFSTLVSYNEQFF.

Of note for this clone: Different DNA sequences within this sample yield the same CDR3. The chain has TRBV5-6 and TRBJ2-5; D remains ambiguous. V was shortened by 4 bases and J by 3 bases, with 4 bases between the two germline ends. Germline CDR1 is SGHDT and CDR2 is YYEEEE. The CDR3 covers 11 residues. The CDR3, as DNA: TGTGCCAGCAGCCGAGAAGAGACCCAGTACTTC. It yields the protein CASSREETQYF.

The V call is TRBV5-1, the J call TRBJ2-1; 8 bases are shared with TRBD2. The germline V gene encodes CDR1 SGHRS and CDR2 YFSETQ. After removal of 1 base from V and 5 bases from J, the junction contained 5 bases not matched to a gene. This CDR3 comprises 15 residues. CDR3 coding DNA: TGCGCCAGCAGCTTGATAGGACTAGCCCACAATGAGCAGTTCTTC. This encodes CASSLIGLAHNEQFF.

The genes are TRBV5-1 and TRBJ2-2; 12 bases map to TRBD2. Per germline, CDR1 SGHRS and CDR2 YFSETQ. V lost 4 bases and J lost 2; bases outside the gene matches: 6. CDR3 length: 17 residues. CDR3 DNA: TGCGCCAGCAGCCTATTACTAGCGGGGGGAAACACCGGGGAGCTGTTTTTT. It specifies CASSLLLAGGNTGELFF.

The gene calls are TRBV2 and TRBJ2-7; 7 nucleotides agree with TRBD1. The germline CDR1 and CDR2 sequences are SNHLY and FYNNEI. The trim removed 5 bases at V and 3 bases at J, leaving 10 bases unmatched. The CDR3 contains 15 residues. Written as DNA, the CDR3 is TGTGCCAGCAGTTCTAGACAGGGAGCGTTCTACGAGCAGTACTTC. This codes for CASSSRQGAFYEQYF.

The CDR3 DNA is TGTGCCAGCAGTTACCCCGGGACAAAGTATCAGCCCCAGCATTTT. Its protein is CASSYPGTKYQPQHF. The chain uses TRBV6-5 and TRBJ1-5, with a tentative D call TRBD1 (6 bases). This CDR3 has 15 residues. CDR1 and CDR2 (germline): MNHEY, SVGAGI. Deletions cut 2 bases from V and 5 bases from J, with 13 bases between.

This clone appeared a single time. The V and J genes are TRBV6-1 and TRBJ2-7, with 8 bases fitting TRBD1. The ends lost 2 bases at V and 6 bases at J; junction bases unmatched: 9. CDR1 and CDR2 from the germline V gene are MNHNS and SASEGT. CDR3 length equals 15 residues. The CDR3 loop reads CASSELGGQAPEQYF. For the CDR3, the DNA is TGTGCCAGCAGTGAATTAGGGGGACAGGCGCCCGAGCAGTACTTC.

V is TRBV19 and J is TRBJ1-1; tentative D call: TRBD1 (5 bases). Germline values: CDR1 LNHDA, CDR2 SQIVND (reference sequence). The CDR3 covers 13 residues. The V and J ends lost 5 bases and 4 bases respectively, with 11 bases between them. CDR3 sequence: CASSAPGFTEAFF. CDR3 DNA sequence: TGTGCCAGTAGTGCACCAGGGTTCACTGAAGCTTTCTTT.

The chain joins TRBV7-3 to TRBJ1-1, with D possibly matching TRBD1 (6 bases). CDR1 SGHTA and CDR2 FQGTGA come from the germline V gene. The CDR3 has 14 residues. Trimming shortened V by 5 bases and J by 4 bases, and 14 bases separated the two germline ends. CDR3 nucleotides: TGTGCCAGCAGCCCCACCCCAGGGGTCACTGAAGCTTTCTTT. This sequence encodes CASSPTPGVTEAFF.

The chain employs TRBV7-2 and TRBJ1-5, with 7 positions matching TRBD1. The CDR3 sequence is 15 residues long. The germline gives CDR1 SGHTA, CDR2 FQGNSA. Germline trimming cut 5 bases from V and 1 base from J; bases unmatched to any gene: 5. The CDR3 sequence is CASSPDRLSNQPQHF. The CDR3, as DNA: TGTGCCAGCAGCCCGGACAGGTTGAGCAATCAGCCCCAGCATTTT. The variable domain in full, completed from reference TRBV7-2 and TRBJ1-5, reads GAGVSQSPSNKVTEKGKDVELRCDPISGHTALYWYRQSLGQGLEFLIYFQGNSAPDKSGLPSDRFSAERTGGSVSTLTIQRTQQEDSAVYLCASSPDRLSNQPQHFGDGTRLSIL.

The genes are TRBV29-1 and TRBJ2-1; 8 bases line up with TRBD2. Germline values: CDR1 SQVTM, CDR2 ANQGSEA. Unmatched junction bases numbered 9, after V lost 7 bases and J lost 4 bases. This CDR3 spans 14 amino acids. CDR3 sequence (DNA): TGCAGCGCCGGAGGTAGCGGGGCGTACAATGAGCAGTTCTTC. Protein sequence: CSAGGSGAYNEQFF.

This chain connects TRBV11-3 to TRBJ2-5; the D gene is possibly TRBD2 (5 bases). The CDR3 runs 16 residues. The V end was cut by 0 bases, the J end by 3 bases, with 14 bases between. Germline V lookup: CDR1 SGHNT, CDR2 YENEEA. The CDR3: CASSLDPDVGEETQYF. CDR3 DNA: TGTGCCAGCAGCTTAGACCCCGATGTGGGAGAAGAGACCCAGTACTTC.

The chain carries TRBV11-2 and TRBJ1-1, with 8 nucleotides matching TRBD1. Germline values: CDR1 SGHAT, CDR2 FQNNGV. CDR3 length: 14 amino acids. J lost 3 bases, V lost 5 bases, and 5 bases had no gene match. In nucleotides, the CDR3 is TGTGCCAGCAGCCCTAACAGGGGGGACACTGAAGCTTTCTTT. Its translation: CASSPNRGDTEAFF.

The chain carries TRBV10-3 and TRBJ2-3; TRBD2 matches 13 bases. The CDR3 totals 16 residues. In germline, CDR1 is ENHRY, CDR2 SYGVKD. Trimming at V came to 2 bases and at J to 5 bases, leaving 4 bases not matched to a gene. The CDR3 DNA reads TGTGCCATCAGTGAGAGGGGGACTAGCGGGAAAGATACGCAGTATTTT. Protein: CAISERGTSGKDTQYF.